The 20 T cell receptor beta chains reported below all come from one sample, sequenced in a study of T cell responses to AZD1222 COVID-19 vaccine. Measured with immunoSEQ multiplex PCR; TCRdb has only the in-frame clones, and not every one. The sample contains roughly 55,000 clones, about 85% of which appear only once. The specimen comprised peripheral blood, sampled on day 0 of AZD1222 vaccination. These receptors came from an adult in good health.

The chain joins TRBV5-1 to TRBJ2-2; 11 bases map to TRBD2. Germline V gives CDR1 SGHRS, CDR2 YFSETQ. V shed 4 bases and J 0 bases; nucleotides not matched to a gene: 8. The CDR3 has 18 amino acids. CDR3 region: CASSLITSGGPNTGELFF. CDR3 sequence (DNA): TGCGCCAGCAGCCTAATTACTAGCGGGGGACCGAACACCGGGGAGCTGTTTTTT.

This clone was found a few times. V gene TRBV7-9 combines with J gene TRBJ1-2, with D unresolved. Trimming took 4 bases from V and 0 from J, leaving 9 bases between them. The germline V gene has CDR1 SEHNR and CDR2 FQNEAQ (reference sequence). The CDR3 covers 14 residues. The CDR3 protein is CASSSSAANYGYTF. The CDR3 region has the DNA TGTGCCAGCAGCTCATCGGCCGCTAACTATGGCTACACCTTC.

J is TRBJ2-7 and V is TRBV23-1; no firm D call. TRBV23-1 is recorded as an ORF, its role being uncertain. Trimming removed 0 bases from V and 5 bases from J, with 14 bases in between. The CDR3 length is 15 residues. The chain's CDR3 is CASSQSGIPRDEQYF. The DNA of the CDR3 is TGCGCCAGCAGTCAATCGGGGATTCCAAGGGACGAGCAGTACTTC.

The chain employs TRBV4-2 and TRBJ1-6, with D perhaps matching TRBD1 (5 bases). Deletions cut 5 bases from V and 6 bases from J, with 11 bases between. This CDR3 spans 14 amino acids. Looked up from germline, CDR1 is LGHNA and CDR2 is YNFKEQ. This chain's CDR3 is CASSKRDGNSPLHF. CDR3 DNA: TGTGCCAGCAGCAAACGGGACGGTAATTCACCCCTCCACTTT.

The chain is built from TRBV19 and TRBJ1-2; no reliable D call. The CDR3 is 14 residues long. V lost 0 bases, J lost 8 bases, and 13 bases lay in between. CDR1 and CDR2 (germline): LNHDA, SQIVND (reference sequence). In DNA, the CDR3 is TGTGCCAGTAGTATAGAGGTCGCCCGGAAGGGCTACACCTTC. Translation: CASSIEVARKGYTF.

The V call is TRBV7-2, the J call TRBJ1-6; D unresolved. CDR1 and CDR2 (germline): SGHTA, FQGNSA. The length of the CDR3 is 14 residues. V shed 5 bases and J shed 3 bases, with 8 bases lying between them. The CDR3 nucleotides read TGTGCCAGCAGCGGGCTGTACTATAATTCACCCCTCCACTTT. Its protein product is CASSGLYYNSPLHF.

CDR3 sequence: CASSWRTGGLAGRGEQFF. The CDR3 DNA sequence: TGTGCCAGCAGCTGGAGGACAGGCGGACTAGCGGGGCGGGGTGAGCAGTTCTTC. The gene calls are TRBV5-6 and TRBJ2-1, with TRBD2 matching 12 bases. Per germline, CDR1 SGHDT and CDR2 YYEEEE. V lost 3 bases to trimming and J lost 9 bases; unmatched junction nucleotides: 16. The CDR3 covers 18 residues.

The rearrangement joins TRBV7-2 to TRBJ2-2; no clear D. Trimming left V 6 bases short and J 3 bases short, with 8 bases between. Germline values: CDR1 SGHTA, CDR2 FQGNSA. The CDR3 extends over 13 amino acids. CDR3 amino acids: CASRGSDTGELFF. The CDR3 nucleotides are TGTGCCAGCAGGGGCTCAGACACCGGGGAGCTGTTTTTT. Using reference TRBV7-2 and TRBJ2-2 for the parts outside the CDR3, the full variable domain is GAGVSQSPSNKVTEKGKDVELRCDPISGHTALYWYRQSLGQGLEFLIYFQGNSAPDKSGLPSDRFSAERTGGSVSTLTIQRTQQEDSAVYLCASRGSDTGELFFGEGSRLTVL.

V and J are TRBV5-4 and TRBJ2-7; 7 bases map to TRBD1. Per germline, CDR1 SGHNT and CDR2 YYREEE (reference sequence). J was trimmed by 9 bases and V by 2 bases; bases with no gene match: 8. CDR3 length: 13 amino acids. This chain's CDR3 is CASSFPTGDGQYF. The CDR3 coding sequence is TGTGCCAGCAGCTTTCCCACAGGGGACGGGCAGTACTTC.

The J gene is TRBJ2-7, the V gene TRBV6-5; TRBD1 matches 8 bases. Germline V lookup: CDR1 MNHEY, CDR2 SVGAGI. Trimming removed 5 bases from V and 2 bases from J; junction bases left unmatched: 5. The CDR3 has 14 residues. CDR3 bases: TGTGCCAGCAGTCTACAGGGGGGCACCTACGAGCAGTACTTC. Translation: CASSLQGGTYEQYF.

The chain is built from TRBV6-5 and TRBJ1-5; D is uncertain. Germline-derived CDR1 and CDR2 are MNHEY and SVGAGI. The CDR3 is 15 amino acids. V was clipped by 4 bases and J by 0 bases, with 10 bases between them. CDR3 coding DNA: TGTGCCAGCAGTTCGGCAGCCGATAGCAATCAGCCCCAGCATTTT. It encodes CASSSAADSNQPQHF.

This clone was found a few times. This chain uses TRBV5-8 with TRBJ1-4, with D tentatively TRBD1 (5 bases). The CDR3 spans 16 residues. Germline values: CDR1 SGHTS, CDR2 YDEGEE. The V end lost 4 bases, the J end lost 7 bases, and 20 bases lay between the germline ends. CDR3 loop: CASSRPGGWVTEKLFF. The CDR3 DNA is TGTGCCAGCAGCCGACCCGGGGGGTGGGTTACTGAAAAACTGTTTTTT.

The rearrangement joins TRBV7-2 to TRBJ1-5, with TRBD1 as a possible D gene (5 bases). Germline-derived CDR1 and CDR2 are SGHTA and FQGNSA. This CDR3 contains 15 residues. V gave up 5 bases and J gave up 9 bases, with 20 bases separating them. As DNA, the CDR3 is TGTGCCAGCAGCCTATCATTGGGTCCTCAGGGGCCCCAGCATTTT. Translating it yields CASSLSLGPQGPQHF.

The V and J genes are TRBV6-5 and TRBJ1-1; TRBD1 agrees at 7 bases. CDR1 and CDR2 (germline): MNHEY, SVGAGI. V was pared by 5 bases and J by 7 bases, with 4 bases of the junction left unmatched. This CDR3 is 12 amino acids long. Here the CDR3 DNA reads TGTGCCAGCAGTACGGGACAGAGTGAAGCTTTCTTT. Protein sequence: CASSTGQSEAFF.

The rearrangement uses TRBV2 and TRBJ1-2; 7 nucleotides agree with TRBD1. The junction had 6 bases not matched to a gene; V was cut back by 1 base and J by 7 bases. The CDR3 length is 14 residues. Looked up from germline, CDR1 is SNHLY and CDR2 is FYNNEI. CDR3 sequence reads: CASSEGNRGVGYTF. DNA for the CDR3: TGTGCCAGCAGTGAAGGGAACAGGGGAGTTGGCTACACCTTC.

The V call is TRBV11-2, the J call TRBJ2-7; a weak D match, TRBD1 (6 bases). The V gene's germline CDR1 is SGHAT and CDR2 FQNNGV. This CDR3 has 13 residues. V shed 9 bases and J shed 3 bases, with 15 bases lying between them. The CDR3 loop reads CASGDTTYYEQYF. The CDR3 nucleotides are TGTGCCAGTGGGGACACGACATACTACGAGCAGTACTTC.

This rearrangement joins TRBV24-1 to TRBJ2-3, with 7 bases identical to TRBD2. With V trimmed by 7 bases and J by 3 bases, 0 bases remained unmatched. CDR1 KGHDR and CDR2 SFDVKD come from the germline V gene. This CDR3 contains 12 residues. This chain's CDR3 is CATRGGTDTQYF. The CDR3 nucleotides are TGTGCCACCAGGGGGGGGACAGATACGCAGTATTTT.

The chain recombines TRBV12-3 or TRBV12-4 with TRBJ1-1; D possibly corresponds to TRBD1 (6 bases). Trimming pared 5 bases from V and 6 bases from J, leaving 13 bases between. The CDR3 contains 13 residues. CDR3 amino acids: CASSTGYGPEAFF. CDR3 nucleotide sequence: TGTGCCAGCAGTACAGGGTATGGCCCTGAAGCTTTCTTT.

The chain joins TRBV7-9 to TRBJ1-1, with TRBD1 identical over 7 bases. After removal of 5 bases from V and 0 bases from J, the junction contained 6 bases not matched to a gene. Germline V gene lookup returns CDR1 SEHNR and CDR2 FQNEAQ (reference sequence). This CDR3 region has 15 residues. CDR3 DNA: TGTGCCAGCAGCACTAGACAGGGTCTGAACACTGAAGCTTTCTTT. Translating gives CASSTRQGLNTEAFF. Using reference TRBV7-9 and TRBJ1-1 for the parts outside the CDR3, the full variable domain is DTGVSQNPRHKITKRGQNVTFRCDPISEHNRLYWYRQTLGQGPEFLTYFQNEAQLEKSRLLSDRFSAERPKGSFSTLEIQRTEQGDSAMYLCASSTRQGLNTEAFFGQGTRLTVV.

The rearrangement joins TRBV5-1 to TRBJ1-1; D gene uncertain. CDR3 size: 16 residues. The V gene's germline CDR1 is SGHRS and CDR2 YFSETQ. The V end was cut by 4 bases, the J end by 2 bases, with 18 bases between. CDR3 bases: TGCGCCAGCAGCGATCACCGGGAGGCCCAAAACACTGAAGCTTTCTTT. Amino acid sequence: CASSDHREAQNTEAFF.